Listed here are 32 T cell receptor beta chains from one sample, sequenced in a study of cytomegalovirus exposure and HLA in healthy donors. The PCR had 60 Vbeta and 13 Jbeta primers. The method was immunoSEQ multiplex PCR; TCRdb's version includes in-frame clones alone and lacks a portion of them. This sample has roughly 78,000 clones, with less than 75% found just once. Sequences were obtained from PBMCs. These receptors all come from a man aged 25-40 years in good health and CMV-seropositive.

The rearrangement uses TRBV10-3 and TRBJ2-7; 7 bases fit TRBD1. Per the germline V gene, CDR1 is ENHRY and CDR2 is SYGVKD. The CDR3 spans 15 residues. V lost 1 base, J lost 6 bases, and 9 bases stayed unmatched. The chain's CDR3 is CAISEFQGDNREQYF. The CDR3 DNA reads TGTGCCATCAGTGAGTTTCAGGGGGATAATCGCGAGCAGTACTTC.

The rearrangement joins TRBV4-3 to TRBJ2-4; 7 bases are shared with TRBD1. The germline V gene encodes CDR1 LGHNA and CDR2 YSLEER. The CDR3 is 18 residues long. With V trimmed by 3 bases and J by 0 bases, 11 bases remained unmatched. CDR3 bases: TGCGCCAGCAGCCAGCTAACAGGGGTTTCCTTAGCCAAAAACATTCAGTACTTC. Encoded protein: CASSQLTGVSLAKNIQYF.

J is TRBJ2-1 and V is TRBV12-5; possible D gene TRBD1, 7 bases. V was shortened by 6 bases and J by 9 bases, with 18 bases between the two germline ends. Germline CDR1 is LGHNT and CDR2 is FRNRAP. The CDR3 is made up of 14 amino acids. The CDR3 region has the DNA TGTGCTAGTGGGCGGGACAGCCAGTCGTCTGAGCAGTTCTTC. Protein: CASGRDSQSSEQFF.

The V call is TRBV19, the J call TRBJ2-7; D call uncertain. CDR1 and CDR2 from the germline V gene are LNHDA and SQIVND (reference sequence). The CDR3 contains 14 residues. Trimming cost V 5 bases and J 2 bases, with 13 bases left between them. The CDR3 loop is CASSYKFITYEQYF. The CDR3 DNA reads TGTGCCAGTAGTTACAAATTCATCACCTACGAGCAGTACTTC.

The V and J genes are TRBV9 and TRBJ2-3, with a possible D match to TRBD2 (6 bases). The germline V gene encodes CDR1 SGDLS and CDR2 YYNGEE. The CDR3 is made up of 15 amino acids. V was cut by 6 bases and J by 1 base, with 15 bases left in between. The CDR3: CASNAPSGGTDTQYF. CDR3 nucleotide sequence: TGTGCCAGCAATGCCCCCTCGGGGGGCACAGATACGCAGTATTTT.

J is TRBJ2-5 and V is TRBV7-9; TRBD1 matches at 9 bases. Germline V lookup: CDR1 SEHNR, CDR2 FQNEAQ (reference sequence). The CDR3 runs to 15 residues. V shed 4 bases, J shed 5 bases, and the junction held 8 bases outside the gene matches. CDR3 sequence reads: CASSSYGTGPETQYF. DNA for the CDR3: TGTGCCAGCAGCTCATACGGGACAGGGCCCGAGACCCAGTACTTC.

The chain has TRBV11-2 and TRBJ2-3; 10 bases are a match to TRBD2. CDR1 is SGHAT and CDR2 is FQNNGV in the germline V gene. The CDR3 is 15 residues long. Trimming took 5 bases from V and 1 from J; bases not matched to a gene: 3. The CDR3 DNA follows: TGTGCCAGCAGCATAGGACTAGCGGGCACAGATACGCAGTATTTT. Protein sequence: CASSIGLAGTDTQYF.

This clone is a singleton in its sample. The CDR3 coding sequence is TGCGCCAGCAGTAACCCAGACACAGATACGCAGTATTTT. Encoded protein: CASSNPDTDTQYF. J is TRBJ2-3 and V is TRBV10-2; no clear D gene. This CDR3 contains 13 residues. V gave up 5 bases and J gave up 2 bases, with 8 bases separating them. The germline gives CDR1 WSHSY, CDR2 SAAADI.

This clone was seen once. J is TRBJ1-2 and V is TRBV19, with D possibly TRBD1 on 6 matching bases. This CDR3 spans 16 amino acids. The V and J ends lost 5 bases and 4 bases respectively, with 20 bases between them. The germline V gene encodes CDR1 LNHDA and CDR2 SQIVND (reference sequence). For the CDR3, the DNA is TGTGCCAGTAGTTTTTCCTCTAAGGGACACGGCTATGGCTACACCTTC. Amino acid sequence: CASSFSSKGHGYGYTF.

This clone occurred a few times. The V gene is TRBV7-6, the J gene TRBJ2-5; a weak D match, TRBD1 (6 bases). Germline assignment: CDR1 SGHVS and CDR2 FNYEAQ. The CDR3 is 17 residues long. V was pared by 1 base and J by 2 bases, with 17 bases between. The CDR3 loop reads CASSLGTVTQPQETQYF. The CDR3 DNA reads TGTGCCAGCAGCTTAGGGACAGTCACACAACCGCAAGAGACCCAGTACTTC.

The V and J genes are TRBV2 and TRBJ2-5; D unclear. The CDR3 extends over 12 amino acids. Looked up from germline, CDR1 is SNHLY and CDR2 is FYNNEI. V shed 6 bases and J shed 2 bases, with 7 bases lying between them. CDR3: CASRAIQETQYF. CDR3 sequence (DNA): TGTGCCAGCAGAGCAATACAAGAGACCCAGTACTTC.

The rearrangement joins TRBV29-1 to TRBJ1-3; D might be TRBD1 (6 bases). CDR3 length: 12 amino acids. Trimming left V 7 bases short and J 4 bases short, with 11 bases between. Germline V gives CDR1 SQVTM, CDR2 ANQGSEA. CDR3 in amino acids: CSAGGAGNTIYF. The CDR3 nucleotides are TGCAGCGCTGGGGGGGCGGGAAACACCATATATTTT.

The V call is TRBV7-3, the J call TRBJ2-7, with 8 bases aligning to TRBD1. V was clipped by 5 bases and J by 4 bases; unmatched bases: 10. This CDR3 comprises 15 residues. The V gene's germline CDR1 is SGHTA and CDR2 FQGTGA. CDR3 loop: CASSVRTGLRYEQYF. CDR3 sequence (DNA): TGTGCCAGCAGCGTTCGGACAGGGCTAAGGTACGAGCAGTACTTC.

The chain has TRBV5-1 and TRBJ2-5; 7 bases match TRBD1. The germline V gene encodes CDR1 SGHRS and CDR2 YFSETQ. Trimming at V came to 5 bases and at J to 3 bases, leaving 10 bases not matched to a gene. The length of the CDR3 is 15 residues. The CDR3 nucleotides read TGCGCCAGCAGACCAGGCGTGGGGACAGAAGAGACCCAGTACTTC. Translation gives CASRPGVGTEETQYF.

In this sample, this clone turned up a few times. This chain connects TRBV6-5 to TRBJ2-7; 8 bases are a match to TRBD2. Per germline, CDR1 MNHEY and CDR2 SVGAGI. This CDR3 has 14 residues. V lost 8 bases and J lost 5; bases outside the gene matches: 11. The DNA of the CDR3 is TGTGCCAGCTCCCGCGGGGGGAAGGGCGACGAGCAGTACTTC. This gives the protein CASSRGGKGDEQYF.

The sample holds one count of this clone. This chain joins TRBV5-4 and TRBJ1-1; 7 nucleotides line up with TRBD1. Looked up from germline, CDR1 is SGHNT and CDR2 is YYREEE (reference sequence). J gave up 0 bases and V 6 bases, and 8 bases lay outside the gene matches. This CDR3 comprises 15 residues. Here the CDR3 reads CASNTAGQLNTEAFF. The DNA for the CDR3 is TGTGCCAGCAACACCGCGGGACAGCTGAACACTGAAGCTTTCTTT.

The rearrangement joins TRBV11-3 to TRBJ2-7, with a weak D call TRBD1 (6 bases). Trimming took off 4 bases at V and 3 bases at J, with 22 bases between the two ends. From germline, CDR1 is SGHNT and CDR2 YENEEA. This CDR3 spans 17 amino acids. As DNA, the CDR3 is TGTGCCAGCAGCTCCCCACCCACCGACAGGTATAACTACGAGCAGTACTTC. Translating gives CASSSPPTDRYNYEQYF.

This clone was counted only a few times. The chain is built from TRBV28 and TRBJ2-5, with 9 positions matching TRBD1. The CDR3 spans 17 residues. The V gene's germline CDR1 is MDHEN and CDR2 SYDVKM. V shed 4 bases and J 3 bases; nucleotides not matched to a gene: 12. CDR3 sequence: CASSSPLARTGEETQYF. The CDR3 DNA reads as TGTGCCAGCAGTTCCCCCTTAGCGAGGACAGGGGAAGAGACCCAGTACTTC.

The chain recombines TRBV5-1 with TRBJ1-4, with D maybe TRBD1 (6 bases). V lost 2 bases and J lost 0, with 17 bases in between. The CDR3 totals 18 residues. Per the germline V gene, CDR1 is SGHRS and CDR2 is YFSETQ. CDR3 bases: TGCGCCAGCAGCTTACAGGGTTCCGGTTGGGCAACTAATGAAAAACTGTTTTTT. Translating gives CASSLQGSGWATNEKLFF.

This clone was counted between two and nine times. The chain couples TRBV28 to TRBJ1-4, with no clear D. This CDR3 has 15 residues. V was clipped by 6 bases and J by 8 bases, with 19 bases between them. Germline values: CDR1 MDHEN, CDR2 SYDVKM. CDR3 bases: TGTGCCAGCAGCTCCCCGCGGAGGGTCGAAGAAAAACTGTTTTTT. It yields the protein CASSSPRRVEEKLFF.

The V and J genes are TRBV6-6 and TRBJ1-1, with 7 bases that match TRBD1. With V trimmed by 6 bases and J by 7 bases, 11 bases remained unmatched. The CDR3 loop spans 14 amino acids. The germline V gene has CDR1 MNHNY and CDR2 SVGAGI (reference sequence). CDR3 coding DNA: TGTGCCAGCAGATACAATAAACAGGGGTATGAAGCTTTCTTT. Amino acids: CASRYNKQGYEAFF.

This clone appeared a single time. The V and J genes are TRBV30 and TRBJ1-2; D unresolved. Germline loops: CDR1 GTSNPN, CDR2 SVGIG (reference sequence). The V end was cut by 0 bases, the J end by 4 bases, with 12 bases between. The CDR3 extends over 14 amino acids. The CDR3 coding sequence is TGTGCCTGGAGTGTAGTGGGCGAGGGCTATGGCTACACCTTC. This encodes CAWSVVGEGYGYTF.

This chain joins TRBV9 and TRBJ2-3, with 9 bases fitting TRBD1. The V gene end was trimmed by 4 bases and the J gene end by 5 bases; junction bases not matched to a gene: 8. CDR1 is SGDLS and CDR2 is YYNGEE in the germline V gene. This CDR3 contains 15 residues. CDR3: CASSPRTGAGDTQYF. CDR3 nucleotides: TGTGCCAGCAGCCCCAGGACAGGGGCGGGAGATACGCAGTATTTT.

The CDR3 nucleotides read TGTGCCAGCAGCATCAGACTAGTCCCCGAGCAGTACTTC. It translates to CASSIRLVPEQYF. V usage is TRBV7-9 and J usage is TRBJ2-7; maybe TRBD2 (6 bases). CDR1 is SEHNR and CDR2 is FQNEAQ in the germline V gene (reference sequence). Trimming removed 5 bases at V and 6 bases at J, with 14 bases between. The CDR3 is 13 amino acids.

The chain links TRBV29-1 to TRBJ2-5; the match to TRBD2 covers 9 bases. CDR1 and CDR2 from the germline V gene are SQVTM and ANQGSEA. The CDR3 contains 14 residues. Unmatched junction bases numbered 3, after V lost 3 bases and J lost 1 base. The CDR3 nucleotides are TGCAGCGTTGACCAGCGGGGGGTCCAAGAGACCCAGTACTTC. It specifies CSVDQRGVQETQYF.

This chain connects TRBV7-9 to TRBJ2-1; D is perhaps TRBD1 (6 bases). The CDR3 is 12 amino acids. Trimming cost V 0 bases and J 10 bases, with 7 bases left between them. Germline V gives CDR1 SEHNR, CDR2 FQNEAQ (reference sequence). In nucleotides, the CDR3 is TGTGCCAGCAGCTTAGCGGACAGAGAGCAGTTCTTC. Its protein is CASSLADREQFF.

This sequence joins TRBV6-5 and TRBJ2-7, with TRBD1 as a possible D gene (6 bases). The CDR3 runs 14 residues. Germline values: CDR1 MNHEY, CDR2 SVGAGI. V shed 6 bases and J shed 3 bases, with 15 bases lying between them. The CDR3 protein is CASSYDRFLYEQYF. The CDR3 DNA is TGTGCCAGCAGCTATGACAGGTTTCTCTACGAGCAGTACTTC.

The chain couples TRBV6-5 to TRBJ2-5; the match to TRBD1 covers 8 bases. The last part of the DNA fits TRBJ2-7 better; the J call may be wrong. This CDR3 comprises 15 residues. Germline lookup yields CDR1 MNHEY and CDR2 SVGAGI. CDR3 loop: CASSYGQGLSYEQYF. The CDR3 DNA reads as TGTGCCAGCAGTTACGGACAGGGCCTCTCCTACGAGCAGTACTTC.

The J gene is TRBJ2-5, the V gene TRBV28; the match to TRBD1 covers 7 bases. V shed 7 bases and J 2 bases; nucleotides not matched to a gene: 1. CDR1 and CDR2 from the germline V gene are MDHEN and SYDVKM. The CDR3 extends over 12 amino acids. The CDR3 spells CASMTGQETQYF. In nucleotides, the CDR3 is TGTGCCAGCATGACAGGGCAAGAGACCCAGTACTTC.

The chain couples TRBV27 to TRBJ2-5, with D maybe TRBD1 (6 bases). The germline V gene encodes CDR1 MNHEY and CDR2 SMNVEV (reference sequence). This CDR3 region has 13 residues. With 7 bases removed from V and 5 bases from J, the gap between germline ends came to 14 bases. The CDR3 coding sequence is TGTGCCAGCAAGGGGGACGGGTGGGAGACCCAGTACTTC. It translates to CASKGDGWETQYF.

V usage is TRBV19 and J usage is TRBJ1-2; no clear D gene. The CDR3 consists of 13 residues. Trimming took off 5 bases at V and 4 bases at J, with 11 bases between the two ends. CDR1 and CDR2 (germline): LNHDA, SQIVND (reference sequence). CDR3 in amino acids: CASSQPEGYGYTF. The DNA of the CDR3 is TGTGCCAGTAGTCAGCCGGAGGGCTATGGCTACACCTTC.

The genes are TRBV6-5 and TRBJ1-6; TRBD1 matches 9 bases. Germline trimming cut 2 bases from V and 7 bases from J; bases unmatched to any gene: 3. In germline, CDR1 is MNHEY, CDR2 SVGAGI. This CDR3 has 15 residues. The CDR3 here is CASSYEGQGNSPLHF. The CDR3, as DNA: TGTGCCAGCAGTTACGAGGGACAGGGAAATTCACCCCTCCACTTT.